This T cell receptor beta chain derives from a study of shared clonotypes between healthy human individuals. Study details: Donors were a couple of women and a few men aged 18 to 49. Study-level results: Clonotype sharing among the donors was expected to vary with sequencing depth. Non-shared clonotypes were found to have lower generation probabilities than the clonotypes that were shared by all four of the sorted-subset donors.

An approximately 210 ng quantity of DNA, tens of thousands of T cell genomes, went into the sorted-subset replicate PCRs. This table comes from immunoSEQ multiplex PCR, and its TCRdb copy is limited to in-frame clones, with some not included. Of about 1.9 million clones listed, about 93% are singletons. Only CD45RO-negative cells positively selected for CCR7 counted as naive CD8 cells, so terminally differentiated effector memory CD45RA+ cells were excluded. Details on this clone: The antigen is undetermined. This specimen includes other DNA sequences encoding the same CDR3.

This CDR3 is 14 amino acids long. The junction had 3 bases not matched to a gene; V was cut back by 0 bases and J by 4 bases. Germline CDR1 reads SGHDT; CDR2 reads YYEEEE. The receptor's source is a man aged 18-30 years in good health. Some clones in this sample may be carry-over from other donors' samples. The chain combines TRBV5-6 with TRBJ2-7; TRBD1 agrees at 8 bases. The specimen sequenced was naive CD8+ T cells from PBMCs. CDR3 bases: TGTGCCAGCAGCTTGGCAGGGGGCAGTTACGAGCAGTACTTC. The encoded protein is CASSLAGGSYEQYF.